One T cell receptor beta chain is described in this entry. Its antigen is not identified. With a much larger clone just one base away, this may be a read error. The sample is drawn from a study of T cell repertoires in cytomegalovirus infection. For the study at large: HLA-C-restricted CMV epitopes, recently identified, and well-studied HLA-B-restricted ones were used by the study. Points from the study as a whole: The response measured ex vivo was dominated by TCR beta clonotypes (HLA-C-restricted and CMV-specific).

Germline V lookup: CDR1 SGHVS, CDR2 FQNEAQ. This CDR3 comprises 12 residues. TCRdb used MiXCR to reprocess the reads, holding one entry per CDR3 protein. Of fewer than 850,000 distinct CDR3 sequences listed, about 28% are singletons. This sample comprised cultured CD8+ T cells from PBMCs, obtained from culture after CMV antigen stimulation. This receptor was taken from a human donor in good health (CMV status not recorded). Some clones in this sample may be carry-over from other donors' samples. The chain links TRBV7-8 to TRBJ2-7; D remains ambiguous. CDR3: CASSPLGYKQYF. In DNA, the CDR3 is TGTGCCAGCAGCCCCCTGGGCTACAAGCAGTACTTC.